A single sample is the source of the 15 T cell receptor beta chains below, sequenced in a study of T-cell memory formation after mild COVID-19. A single record per CDR3 protein comes from TCRdb applying MiXCR to the 5' RACE reads. The table lists approximately 560,000 distinct CDR3 sequences, 15% to 20% of them singletons. The sample consisted of PBMCs or a T cell subset sorted from them (not recorded which). The receptors stem from an adult woman who had mild COVID-19 (a few samples of this study predate the infection). Cell type and time point are not known.

This clonotype was detected a few times. This rearrangement joins TRBV3-1 to TRBJ2-5; D is unresolved. Germline V gives CDR1 LGHDT, CDR2 YNNKEL (reference sequence). The CDR3 totals 16 residues. Trimming took 2 bases from V and 1 from J, leaving 14 bases between them. The DNA for the CDR3 is TGTGCCAGCAGCCAATTAAGCAATTGGCCCCAAGAGACCCAGTACTTC. This translates into CASSQLSNWPQETQYF.

This chain joins TRBV6-2 or TRBV6-3 and TRBJ2-7; the match to TRBD2 covers 12 bases. The germline V gene has CDR1 MNHEY and CDR2 SVGEGT. J was trimmed by 4 bases and V by 8 bases; bases with no gene match: 3. The CDR3 has 13 residues. The CDR3 nucleotides read TGTGCCAGCCAGACTAGCGGGGGTTACGAGCAGTACTTC. Amino acids: CASQTSGGYEQYF.

This clonotype has ten or more counts. The V gene is TRBV12-3 or TRBV12-4, the J gene TRBJ1-4; TRBD1 matches 7 bases. This CDR3 contains 14 residues. With V trimmed by 6 bases and J by 3 bases, 4 bases remained unmatched. CDR3: CASSPTGPNEKLFF. CDR3 sequence (DNA): TGTGCCAGCAGCCCGACAGGGCCTAATGAAAAACTGTTTTTT.

This chain links TRBV5-5 with TRBJ1-1, with D tentatively TRBD1 (6 bases). The CDR3 covers 16 residues. V lost 4 bases and J 0 bases, leaving 16 bases between the germline ends. Germline V gives CDR1 SGHKS, CDR2 YYEKEE (reference sequence). CDR3 residues: CASSPGGRHMNTEAFF. CDR3 DNA sequence: TGTGCCAGCAGCCCCGGGGGGCGTCATATGAACACTGAAGCTTTCTTT.

The chain has TRBV5-1 and TRBJ2-4; 7 bases fit TRBD1. The CDR3 is made up of 15 amino acids. J gave up 8 bases and V 4 bases, and 12 bases lay outside the gene matches. Germline V gives CDR1 SGHRS, CDR2 YFSETQ. CDR3 loop: CASSTTGQPGDIQYF. The CDR3 DNA sequence: TGCGCCAGCAGCACAACGGGACAGCCTGGGGACATTCAGTACTTC.

This clonotype was counted between two and nine times. The chain links TRBV5-1 to TRBJ2-2; 7 bases fit TRBD1. Germline values: CDR1 SGHRS, CDR2 YFSETQ. V was pared by 3 bases and J by 3 bases, with 8 bases of the junction left unmatched. The CDR3 extends over 16 amino acids. The CDR3 coding sequence is TGCGCCAGCAGCTCAATGACAGGGCGAGACACCGGGGAGCTGTTTTTT. Protein: CASSSMTGRDTGELFF.

This clonotype showed up just a few times. The chain combines TRBV3-1 with TRBJ2-3, with 8 bases identical to TRBD1. The CDR3 totals 14 residues. Germline V CDR1 and CDR2: LGHDT, YNNKEL (reference sequence). V was clipped by 2 bases and J by 3 bases; unmatched bases: 1. DNA for the CDR3: TGTGCCAGCAGCCAAAGGACAGGGACAGATACGCAGTATTTT. It translates to CASSQRTGTDTQYF.

The chain uses TRBV7-9 and TRBJ2-6; no clear D gene. Deletions cut 2 bases from V and 0 bases from J, with 5 bases between. This CDR3 spans 15 amino acids. CDR1 SEHNR and CDR2 FQNEAQ come from the germline V gene (reference sequence). The CDR3: CASSLYPSGANVLTF. CDR3 bases: TGTGCCAGCAGCTTATATCCCTCTGGGGCCAACGTCCTGACTTTC.

This clonotype came up a few times. The chain employs TRBV25-1 and TRBJ1-6, with D maybe TRBD1 (6 bases). Trimming took 3 bases from V and 7 from J, leaving 13 bases between them. CDR1 is MGHDK and CDR2 is SYGVNS in the germline V gene. The CDR3 length is 15 residues. This chain's CDR3 is CASSEIGRGNSPLHF. CDR3 bases: TGTGCCAGCAGTGAGATCGGCAGGGGCAATTCACCCCTCCACTTT.

The gene calls are TRBV19 and TRBJ1-6; TRBD1 agrees at 10 bases. The germline CDR1 and CDR2 sequences are LNHDA and SQIVND (reference sequence). The CDR3 has 15 residues. V lost 5 bases, J lost 9 bases, and 7 bases stayed unmatched. The CDR3 spells CASSPRTGGGSPLHF. The DNA for the CDR3 is TGTGCCAGTAGTCCACGGACAGGGGGGGGTTCACCCCTCCACTTT.

The rearrangement links TRBV5-1 to TRBJ1-1, with D possibly being TRBD1 (5 bases). There are 14 residues in the CDR3. The germline V gene has CDR1 SGHRS and CDR2 YFSETQ. V was trimmed by 3 bases and J by 4 bases, leaving 13 bases between them. The CDR3 is CASSWRGEGTEAFF. DNA of the CDR3: TGCGCCAGCAGCTGGCGAGGGGAGGGCACTGAAGCTTTCTTT.

This clonotype was seen many times. The chain carries TRBV4-2 and TRBJ2-1; 11 bases are shared with TRBD2. The germline gives CDR1 LGHNA, CDR2 YNFKEQ. The junction had 4 bases not matched to a gene; V was cut back by 0 bases and J by 3 bases. CDR3 length equals 17 residues. The CDR3 region is CASSQDRLAGNYNEQFF. CDR3 in DNA: TGTGCCAGCAGCCAAGATAGACTAGCGGGGAACTACAATGAGCAGTTCTTC.

This clonotype was detected only a few times. V and J are TRBV5-1 and TRBJ2-1; D may be TRBD1 (6 bases). Trimming took 2 bases from V and 9 from J, leaving 9 bases between them. The CDR3 runs 12 residues. Germline V gives CDR1 SGHRS, CDR2 YFSETQ. The CDR3 here is CASSLRGIEQFF. CDR3 in DNA: TGCGCCAGCAGCTTAAGGGGGATTGAGCAGTTCTTC.

This clonotype was seen a handful of times. The gene calls are TRBV7-9 and TRBJ2-2, with TRBD1 matching over 7 bases. The trim removed 4 bases at V and 7 bases at J, leaving 3 bases unmatched. The CDR3 is 13 residues long. Germline CDR1 SEHNR, CDR2 FQNEAQ (reference sequence). DNA of the CDR3: TGTGCCAGCAGCTCCCGACAGGGCGGGGAGCTGTTTTTT. It translates to CASSSRQGGELFF.

This CDR3 reads CASSSRQGATYEQYF. The CDR3 coding sequence is TGTGCCAGCAGCTCGAGACAGGGGGCAACCTACGAGCAGTACTTC. V and J are TRBV5-5 and TRBJ2-7; 10 bases fit TRBD1. The CDR3 spans 15 residues. Looked up from germline, CDR1 is SGHKS and CDR2 is YYEKEE (reference sequence). The V gene end was trimmed by 3 bases and the J gene end by 2 bases; junction bases not matched to a gene: 5.